Below, 18 T cell receptor beta chains from the same sample are listed, as sequenced in a study of glioma-infiltrating T cells after dendritic cell vaccination. The time point was: after dendritic cell vaccination, including at tumor progression/relapse. The data were produced by immunoSEQ multiplex PCR, yet TCRdb's version contains in-frame clones alone and is incomplete. Of about 65,000 clones in the sample, approximately 89% were seen once. The sample was blood, taken after dendritic cell vaccination. The receptors here all came from a human donor with glioblastoma.

V usage is TRBV6-6 and J usage is TRBJ1-2; tentative D call: TRBD1 (6 bases). This CDR3 region has 15 residues. V lost 1 base and J lost 5, with 14 bases in between. Per germline, CDR1 MNHNY and CDR2 SVGAGI (reference sequence). The CDR3 protein is CASSYLPDSEYGYTF. CDR3 DNA: TGTGCCAGCAGTTACTTACCGGACAGTGAATATGGCTACACCTTC.

CDR3 protein: CASSPSGGGAQETQYF. CDR3 coding DNA: TGCGCCAGCAGCCCTAGCGGGGGAGGTGCCCAAGAGACCCAGTACTTC. The chain is built from TRBV5-1 and TRBJ2-5, with TRBD2 identical over 10 bases. V shed 4 bases and J 1 base; nucleotides not matched to a gene: 7. The CDR3 contains 16 residues. Germline V gene data show CDR1 as SGHRS and CDR2 as YFSETQ.

This chain links TRBV4-3 with TRBJ2-5; TRBD2 aligns across 7 bases. The J call may be incorrect, as the DNA end agrees better with TRBJ2-7. This CDR3 comprises 15 residues. The germline gives CDR1 LGHNA, CDR2 YSLEER. CDR3 amino acids: CASSQVSGLGSEQYF. The CDR3 region has the DNA TGCGCCAGCAGCCAAGTATCCGGACTAGGTAGCGAGCAGTACTTC.

In DNA, the CDR3 is TGTGCCAGCAGCTTGGCAGGGGGCCCCAATCAGCCCCAGCATTTT. Its translation: CASSLAGGPNQPQHF. V usage is TRBV5-6 and J usage is TRBJ1-5; 8 nucleotides align to TRBD1. The CDR3 loop spans 15 amino acids. Germline-derived CDR1 and CDR2 are SGHDT and YYEEEE. With V trimmed by 0 bases and J by 3 bases, 2 bases remained unmatched.

This chain links TRBV2 with TRBJ2-7, with 10 bases that match TRBD1. This CDR3 spans 15 amino acids. J was trimmed by 0 bases and V by 6 bases; bases with no gene match: 5. Germline lookup yields CDR1 SNHLY and CDR2 FYNNEI. The CDR3 is CASRTGQGFSYEQYF. In nucleotides, the CDR3 is TGTGCCAGCAGGACGGGACAGGGGTTCTCCTACGAGCAGTACTTC.

J is TRBJ2-3 and V is TRBV29-1; the D gene is possibly TRBD1 (6 bases). The germline V gene has CDR1 SQVTM and CDR2 ANQGSEA. Trimming stripped 4 bases from V and 9 bases from J, with 26 bases between. CDR3 length: 16 residues. The DNA of the CDR3 is TGCAGCGTTGTAAAAGTCTCGACAGGCAGCTTTGGAACGCAGTATTTT. Amino acid sequence: CSVVKVSTGSFGTQYF.

The rearrangement uses TRBV18 and TRBJ2-6, with 10 bases lining up with TRBD1. From germline, CDR1 is KGHSH and CDR2 LQKENI. Trimming removed 3 bases from V and 4 bases from J; junction bases left unmatched: 9. CDR3 length equals 18 residues. In nucleotides, the CDR3 is TGTGCCAGCTCACCGGAAGACAGGGGGCTTACGGGGGCCAACGTCCTGACTTTC. This encodes CASSPEDRGLTGANVLTF.

V is TRBV6-4 and J is TRBJ1-2; D perhaps matches TRBD1 (5 bases). The CDR3 has 14 residues. The germline V gene has CDR1 MRHNA and CDR2 SNTAGT. V was cut by 6 bases and J by 6 bases, with 17 bases left in between. This CDR3 reads CASSPMGGLDGYTF. For the CDR3, the DNA is TGTGCCAGCAGCCCTATGGGGGGATTAGATGGCTACACCTTC.

The chain employs TRBV7-9 and TRBJ1-1; TRBD1 aligns across 8 bases. From germline, CDR1 is SEHNR and CDR2 FQNEAQ (reference sequence). Unmatched junction bases numbered 8, after V lost 5 bases and J lost 6 bases. This CDR3 contains 14 residues. The CDR3 loop is CASSPGQGGSEAFF. CDR3 nucleotide sequence: TGTGCCAGCAGCCCCGGACAGGGAGGGTCTGAAGCTTTCTTT.

The chain couples TRBV30 to TRBJ1-1, with 8 bases lining up with TRBD1. The CDR3 contains 14 residues. Germline values: CDR1 GTSNPN, CDR2 SVGIG (reference sequence). The J segment lost 1 base and the V segment lost 6 bases, leaving 7 bases of the junction unmatched. This CDR3 is CACRTGWENTEAFF. DNA of the CDR3: TGTGCCTGCCGGACAGGGTGGGAGAACACTGAAGCTTTCTTT. Together with reference TRBV30 and TRBJ1-1, the CDR3 gives the full variable domain: SQTIHQWPATLVQPVGSPLSLECTVEGTSNPNLYWYRQAAGRGLQLLFYSVGIGQISSEVPQNLSASRPQDRQFILSSKKLLLSDSGFYLCACRTGWENTEAFFGQGTRLTVV.

In regard to this clone: The same CDR3 also results from other DNA sequences found in this sample. V gene TRBV19 combines with J gene TRBJ2-5, with unresolved D. Trimming left V 3 bases short and J 5 bases short, with 7 bases between. The CDR3 spans 12 residues. From germline, CDR1 is LNHDA and CDR2 SQIVND (reference sequence). The CDR3 DNA sequence: TGTGCCAGTAGTATCGCCGGGGAGACCCAGTACTTC. This sequence encodes CASSIAGETQYF.

This sequence joins TRBV4-3 and TRBJ1-2; TRBD1 aligns across 8 bases. This CDR3 has 16 residues. Germline CDR1 LGHNA, CDR2 YSLEER. V shed 4 bases and J 6 bases; nucleotides not matched to a gene: 13. The CDR3 spells CASSPTSGQGIHGYTF. CDR3 DNA: TGCGCCAGCAGCCCCACTTCCGGACAGGGTATACATGGCTACACCTTC.

V is TRBV7-2 and J is TRBJ2-1; a possible D gene is TRBD2 (7 bases). Per germline, CDR1 SGHTA and CDR2 FQGNSA. Trimming removed 5 bases from V and 1 base from J, with 15 bases in between. This CDR3 spans 16 amino acids. The DNA of the CDR3 is TGTGCCAGCAGCCCCCGCGGGGGCGCATCCTACAATGAGCAGTTCTTC. This translates into CASSPRGGASYNEQFF.

The chain carries TRBV30 and TRBJ1-1, with D uncertain. Per germline, CDR1 GTSNPN and CDR2 SVGIG (reference sequence). CDR3 length: 17 residues. Deletions cut 4 bases from V and 1 base from J, with 22 bases between. This CDR3 reads CAWIRPNGGWRNTEAFF. The DNA for the CDR3 is TGTGCCTGGATCAGACCCAACGGAGGGTGGAGGAACACTGAAGCTTTCTTT.

The chain is built from TRBV18 and TRBJ2-1; 8 nucleotides match TRBD1. Looked up from germline, CDR1 is KGHSH and CDR2 is LQKENI. There are 15 residues in the CDR3. After removal of 3 bases from V and 7 bases from J, the junction contained 8 bases not matched to a gene. CDR3 in amino acids: CASSPQGAYNNEQFF. Here the CDR3 DNA reads TGTGCCAGCTCACCGCAGGGGGCATATAATAATGAGCAGTTCTTC.

V usage is TRBV4-3 and J usage is TRBJ1-1, with D possibly matching TRBD1 (5 bases). Looked up from germline, CDR1 is LGHNA and CDR2 is YSLEER. There are 13 residues in the CDR3. The V and J ends lost 0 bases and 12 bases respectively, with 14 bases between them. CDR3 sequence (DNA): TGCGCCAGCAGCCAAGATATGGCAGGGTTAACTTTCTTT. Encoded protein: CASSQDMAGLTFF.

The chain is built from TRBV11-2 and TRBJ1-5; maybe TRBD1 (5 bases). CDR3 length: 15 amino acids. The germline V and J ends were trimmed by 3 bases and 1 base, with 10 bases remaining between them. Per the germline V gene, CDR1 is SGHAT and CDR2 is FQNNGV. CDR3 nucleotides: TGTGCCAGCAGCTTTGGGGCAGGGAGCAATCAGCCCCAGCATTTT. Translation: CASSFGAGSNQPQHF.

The V gene is TRBV7-9, the J gene TRBJ2-4, with 8 bases fitting TRBD1. Trimming cost V 8 bases and J 0 bases; bases outside gene matches: 3. Germline-derived CDR1 and CDR2 are SEHNR and FQNEAQ (reference sequence). The CDR3 is 14 amino acids. CDR3 residues: CASGQGGAKNIQYF. CDR3 DNA sequence: TGTGCCAGCGGACAGGGAGGAGCCAAAAACATTCAGTACTTC.